The present TCR beta chain was sequenced within a study of OX40 agonist ivuxolimab in advanced cancers. As for the study in general: Each patient was given ivuxolimab into a vein every 2 weeks, at 0.01 to 10 mg/kg.

The data were produced by immunoSEQ multiplex PCR, yet TCRdb's version contains in-frame clones alone and is incomplete. The sample holds more than 95,000 clones, approximately 94% seen once. Comment on this clone: Its antigen is as yet unknown.

Notes on the study in general: Undetermined was the antigen specificity of the expanded peripheral T cells. Normalized T-cell clonal expansion was also low in a subset of nonresponders.

The V and J ends lost 6 bases and 12 bases, in that order; junction bases with no gene match: 8. The V gene's germline CDR1 is DFQATT and CDR2 SNEGSKA (reference sequence). This CDR3 spans 11 amino acids. This chain links TRBV20-1 with TRBJ2-1; 7 bases match TRBD2. This specimen consisted of CD4+ or CD8+ T cells sorted from blood, obtained in a trial of the OX40 agonist ivuxolimab. This sequence was found in an adult with an advanced solid tumor such as melanoma, head and neck, liver or kidney cancer. Written as DNA, the CDR3 is TGCAGTGCCTCCCTAGCGGCCTGGCAGTTCTTC. Translated: CSASLAAWQFF.